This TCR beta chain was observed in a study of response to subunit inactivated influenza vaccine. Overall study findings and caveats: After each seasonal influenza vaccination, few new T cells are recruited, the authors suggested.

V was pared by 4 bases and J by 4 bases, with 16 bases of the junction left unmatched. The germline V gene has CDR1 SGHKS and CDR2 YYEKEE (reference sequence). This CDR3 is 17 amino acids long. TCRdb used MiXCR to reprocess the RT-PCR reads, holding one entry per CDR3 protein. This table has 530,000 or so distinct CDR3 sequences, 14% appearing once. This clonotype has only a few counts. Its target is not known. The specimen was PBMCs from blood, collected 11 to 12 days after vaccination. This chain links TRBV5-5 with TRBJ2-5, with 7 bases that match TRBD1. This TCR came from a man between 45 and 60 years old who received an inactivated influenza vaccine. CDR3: CASSDGSEGAIGETQYF. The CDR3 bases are TGTGCCAGCAGCGATGGTAGTGAGGGGGCTATAGGAGAGACCCAGTACTTC.